A selection of T cell receptor beta chains follows, all from one sample in a study of blood T cell repertoires in COVID-19. Clones were read by immunoSEQ multiplex PCR, and TCRdb kept only the in-frame ones, dropping some. This repertoire shows fewer than 200,000 clones, 65% to 80% found once; its top ten account for 15% to 20%. The sample consisted of PBMCs or T cells enriched from blood (not recorded which). Receptors were obtained from a woman aged 70-85 years in a cohort exposed to, infected with or recovered from COVID-19 (not recorded which). Both conserved end residues are part of each CDR3. Fields, in order: V gene, clone size, J gene, CDR3 length, D gene, CDR3 protein, CDR3 DNA. A D gene is named only where the DNA matches it firmly. Not every row has a clone size; where given, it reads once, few, many or a size class.

>TRBV5-1|NA|TRBJ2-2|17|TRBD1
CASSLAVTGGSAGELFF
TGCGCCAGCAGCTTGGCAGTGACAGGGGGTAGTGCCGGGGAGCTGTTTTTT
>TRBV20-1|NA|TRBJ1-5|11|NA
CSAPLIGGQHF
TGCAGTGCCCCCCTCATTGGGGGGCAGCATTTT
>TRBV13|NA|TRBJ2-7|18|TRBD1
CASSLLDRGFLGQYEQYF
TGTGCCAGCAGCTTACTGGACAGGGGTTTTTTAGGACAATACGAGCAGTACTTC
>TRBV19|NA|TRBJ1-5|17|TRBD1
CASSKPTGGELNQPQHF
TGTGCCAGTAGTAAACCGACAGGGGGCGAGCTTAATCAGCCCCAGCATTTT
>TRBV5-1|once|TRBJ1-5|13|NA
CASSEAQNQPQHF
TGCGCCAGCAGCGAAGCACAGAATCAGCCCCAGCATTTT
>TRBV5-4|NA|TRBJ2-7|13|NA
CASSSTGGYEQYF
TGTGCCAGCAGTTCGACCGGGGGCTACGAGCAGTACTTC
>TRBV5-1|once|TRBJ2-3|18|TRBD1
CASSLVPRQGASTDTQYF
TGCGCCAGCAGCTTGGTTCCCCGCCAGGGGGCGTCAACAGATACGCAGTATTTT
>TRBV21-1|NA|TRBJ2-7|14|NA
CASTKTASGYEQYF
TGTGCCAGCACCAAGACAGCCTCGGGCTACGAGCAGTACTTC
>TRBV3-1/TRBV3-2|NA|TRBJ2-1|15|NA
CASSPTANSYNEQFF
TGTGCCAGCAGCCCGACAGCTAACTCCTACAATGAGCAGTTCTTC
>TRBV6-2/TRBV6-3|NA|TRBJ1-6|14|TRBD1
CASSWDRSNSPLHF
TGTGCCAGCAGTTGGGACAGGTCCAATTCACCCCTCCACTTT
>TRBV27|NA|TRBJ2-2|15|NA
CASSLELPNTGELFF
TGTGCCAGCAGTTTAGAGCTTCCTAACACCGGGGAGCTGTTTTTT
>TRBV7-9|NA|TRBJ2-7|14|TRBD1
CASSFGTGAPEQYF
TGTGCCAGCAGCTTCGGGACAGGGGCGCCCGAGCAGTACTTC
>TRBV18|NA|TRBJ2-7|15|TRBD1
CASSPLGQGLDEQYF
TGTGCCAGCTCACCATTAGGACAGGGCCTGGACGAGCAGTACTTC
>TRBV5-1|NA|TRBJ2-1|12|NA
CASRLGFDEQFF
TGCGCCAGCCGTCTAGGATTCGATGAGCAGTTCTTC
>TRBV7-3|NA|TRBJ2-2|14|TRBD2
CASSPGGNTGELFF
TGTGCCAGCAGCCCGGGAGGAAACACCGGGGAGCTGTTTTTT
>TRBV5-4|NA|TRBJ2-1|17|TRBD2
CASSLTSGSGSYNEQFF
TGTGCCAGCAGCTTGACTAGCGGGAGTGGGTCCTACAATGAGCAGTTCTTC
>TRBV5-4|NA|TRBJ2-3|12|TRBD2
CASSREADTQYF
TGTGCCAGCAGCCGGGAGGCAGATACGCAGTATTTT
>TRBV24-1|once|TRBJ1-5|16|TRBD1
CATSDSGTGVNQPQHF
TGTGCCACCAGTGATTCCGGGACAGGGGTCAATCAGCCCCAGCATTTT
>TRBV3-1/TRBV3-2|NA|TRBJ2-4|16|TRBD1
CASSQGLQGAKNIQYF
TGTGCCAGCAGCCAAGGACTACAGGGGGCCAAAAACATTCAGTACTTC
>TRBV6-5|NA|TRBJ2-7|16|TRBD2
CASSYFGVAGNYEQYF
TGTGCCAGCAGTTACTTTGGAGTAGCGGGCAACTACGAGCAGTACTTC
>TRBV11-3|NA|TRBJ2-5|18|NA
CASSSRAGPGHTRKTQYF
TGTGCCAGCAGCTCGCGGGCGGGTCCGGGACACACGAGAAAGACCCAGTACTTC
>TRBV6-5|NA|TRBJ1-1|13|NA
CASTREASTEAFF
TGTGCCAGCACCAGGGAGGCGAGCACTGAAGCTTTCTTT
>TRBV7-9|NA|TRBJ1-4|14|TRBD1
CASSSRGTDEKLFF
TGTGCCAGCAGCTCTCGGGGGACAGATGAAAAACTGTTTTTT
>TRBV28|NA|TRBJ1-5|14|TRBD1
CASSKGASLVPQHF
TGTGCCAGCAGCAAGGGGGCCAGCCTGGTGCCCCAGCATTTT
>TRBV7-2|few|TRBJ2-4|15|TRBD2
CASSPNSGGLNIQYF
TGTGCCAGCAGCCCCAATTCGGGGGGACTAAACATTCAGTACTTC
>TRBV5-5|few|TRBJ2-1|15|TRBD2
CASSFSGGGNNEQFF
TGTGCCAGCAGCTTTAGCGGGGGCGGTAACAATGAGCAGTTCTTC
>TRBV7-2|NA|TRBJ2-3|16|TRBD1
CASSRRAPTGTDTQYF
TGTGCCAGCAGCAGACGAGCCCCGACAGGGACAGATACGCAGTATTTT
>TRBV7-2|NA|TRBJ2-7|16|TRBD1
CASSSGTANKLYEQYF
TGTGCCAGCAGCTCCGGGACAGCGAACAAGTTGTACGAGCAGTACTTC
>TRBV28|once|TRBJ2-1|10|NA
CASSRREQFF
TGTGCCAGCAGTCGTCGTGAGCAGTTCTTC
>TRBV12-3/TRBV12-4|few|TRBJ2-1|13|NA
CASSSGPYNEQFF
TGTGCCAGCAGTTCTGGGCCCTACAATGAGCAGTTCTTC
>TRBV6-2/TRBV6-3|once|TRBJ2-3|20|NA
CASSVRDTGLGGSSTDTQYF
TGTGCCAGCAGTGTCCGGGACACCGGACTAGGGGGATCTAGCACAGATACGCAGTATTTT
>TRBV5-1|NA|TRBJ1-1|14|NA
CASSSISGNTEAFF
TGCGCCAGCAGCTCCATCTCCGGGAACACTGAAGCTTTCTTT
>TRBV6-5|NA|TRBJ2-7|13|NA
CASTQTNSYEQYF
TGTGCCAGCACCCAGACGAACAGCTACGAGCAGTACTTC
>TRBV2|once|TRBJ2-5|16|TRBD1
CASSEQNWDSKETQYF
TGTGCCAGCAGTGAACAGAATTGGGACAGTAAAGAGACCCAGTACTTC
>TRBV18|few|TRBJ2-2|15|NA
CASSPLNQATGELFF
TGTGCCAGCTCACCACTTAATCAGGCTACCGGGGAGCTGTTTTTT
>TRBV7-3|NA|TRBJ1-1|13|NA
CASSSQEGKEAFF
TGTGCCAGCAGCTCCCAGGAGGGGAAGGAAGCTTTCTTT
>TRBV5-1|NA|TRBJ2-2|16|TRBD1
CASSTQGFRGTGELFF
TGCGCCAGCAGCACACAGGGGTTTAGGGGCACCGGGGAGCTGTTTTTT
>TRBV19|NA|TRBJ1-1|13|TRBD1
CASSRRGLTEAFF
TGTGCCAGTAGTCGCAGGGGGTTAACTGAAGCTTTCTTT
>TRBV5-1|few|TRBJ2-5|15|TRBD1
CASSSRTGMSETQYF
TGCGCCAGCAGCTCCCGGACAGGGATGTCGGAGACCCAGTACTTC
>TRBV10-2|NA|TRBJ2-1|15|TRBD2
CASSDGLAGVNEQFF
TGCGCCAGCAGTGACGGACTAGCGGGAGTCAATGAGCAGTTCTTC
>TRBV12-5|NA|TRBJ1-6|12|NA
CASGLHVSPLHF
TGTGCTAGTGGTTTACACGTTTCACCCCTCCACTTT
>TRBV5-6|NA|TRBJ2-5|13|NA
CASRRDTPGTQYF
TGTGCCAGCAGACGGGACACCCCCGGGACCCAGTACTTC
>TRBV7-6|NA|TRBJ2-5|14|TRBD1
CASSSRTGGETQYF
TGTGCCAGCAGCAGCCGGACAGGTGGAGAGACCCAGTACTTC
>TRBV12-3/TRBV12-4|NA|TRBJ2-3|13|NA
CASGGSSTDTQYF
TGTGCCAGCGGGGGCTCTAGCACAGATACGCAGTATTTT
>TRBV18|NA|TRBJ2-1|14|NA
CASSSYDGWDEQFF
TGTGCCAGCTCTTCCTATGACGGGTGGGATGAGCAGTTCTTC